The rows below give T cell receptor beta chains drawn from one sample of a study of blood T cell repertoires in COVID-19. Assay: immunoSEQ multiplex PCR; the TCRdb copy retains only in-frame clones and omits some. Of about 250,000 clones listed, 65% to 90% are singletons. Material for sequencing was peripheral blood. All receptors derive from a man aged 50-60 years with COVID-19, enrolled during active disease. Both conserved end residues are part of each CDR3. The D gene is left open where the match is weak. Rows give clone size only sometimes, using once, few, many, or a class for an expanded clone.

d_call: NA
v_call: TRBV28
j_call: TRBJ1-6
clone_size: NA
cdr3_nt: TGTGCCAGCACGCCCGGGACAAATAATTCACCCCTCCACTTT
cdr3_aa: CASTPGTNNSPLHF

d_call: TRBD2
v_call: TRBV9
j_call: TRBJ2-5
clone_size: NA
cdr3_nt: TGTGCCAGCAGCGTCGAACTAGCGGGCCCCCAAGAGACCCAGTACTTC
cdr3_aa: CASSVELAGPQETQYF

d_call: TRBD2
v_call: TRBV3-1/TRBV3-2
j_call: TRBJ2-1
clone_size: NA
cdr3_nt: TGTGCCAGCAGCCAAGACCTAGCGGTAACCTACAATGAGCAGTTCTTC
cdr3_aa: CASSQDLAVTYNEQFF

d_call: NA
v_call: TRBV9
j_call: TRBJ2-2
clone_size: NA
cdr3_nt: TGTGCCAGCAGCGCCTCTTTTCTACCCACCGCGAACACCGGGGAGCTGTTTTTT
cdr3_aa: CASSASFLPTANTGELFF

d_call: NA
v_call: TRBV11-1
j_call: TRBJ2-3
clone_size: NA
cdr3_nt: TGTGCCAGCAGCCAAGGACACTCAAGCACAGATACGCAGTATTTT
cdr3_aa: CASSQGHSSTDTQYF

d_call: NA
v_call: TRBV18
j_call: TRBJ2-5
clone_size: NA
cdr3_nt: TGTGCCAGCTCACCTAGGAGGGGGCCCGAAGAGACCCAGTACTTC
cdr3_aa: CASSPRRGPEETQYF

d_call: NA
v_call: TRBV6-5
j_call: TRBJ1-6
clone_size: NA
cdr3_nt: TGTGCCAGCACCCAGAGGGCCGCCTATAATTCACCCCTCCACTTT
cdr3_aa: CASTQRAAYNSPLHF

d_call: NA
v_call: TRBV5-1
j_call: TRBJ1-3
clone_size: NA
cdr3_nt: TGCGCCAGCAGGGCAGGGGCTGGAAACACCATATATTTT
cdr3_aa: CASRAGAGNTIYF

d_call: TRBD1
v_call: TRBV3-1/TRBV3-2
j_call: TRBJ1-6
clone_size: few
cdr3_nt: TGTGCCAGCAGCCAATTCGGACAGGGAAGGAATTCACCCCTCCACTTT
cdr3_aa: CASSQFGQGRNSPLHF

d_call: NA
v_call: TRBV7-2
j_call: TRBJ1-1
clone_size: NA
cdr3_nt: TGTGCCAGCAGCTTAGGGCTGCCGAACACTGAAGCTTTCTTT
cdr3_aa: CASSLGLPNTEAFF

d_call: NA
v_call: TRBV2
j_call: TRBJ2-3
clone_size: NA
cdr3_nt: TGTGCCAGCACCGGACAGTCGCTAAGCACAGATACGCAGTATTTT
cdr3_aa: CASTGQSLSTDTQYF

d_call: TRBD1
v_call: TRBV6-5
j_call: TRBJ2-7
clone_size: NA
cdr3_nt: TGTGCCAGCAGGCAAGGGACAGGGAGCTCCTACGAGCAGTACTTC
cdr3_aa: CASRQGTGSSYEQYF

d_call: NA
v_call: TRBV2
j_call: TRBJ2-7
clone_size: NA
cdr3_nt: TGTGCCAGCAGTGTGGCCAGGGGTGTATGGGAGCAGTACTTC
cdr3_aa: CASSVARGVWEQYF

d_call: NA
v_call: TRBV9
j_call: TRBJ2-4
clone_size: NA
cdr3_nt: TGTGCCAGCAGCGCCGGAGGGACAGCCGCAACTTTAGCCAAAAACATTCAGTACTTC
cdr3_aa: CASSAGGTAATLAKNIQYF

d_call: TRBD1
v_call: TRBV9
j_call: TRBJ2-7
clone_size: NA
cdr3_nt: TGTGCCAGCAGCGTAGCCGGGACAGGGAACCACGAGCAGTACTTC
cdr3_aa: CASSVAGTGNHEQYF

d_call: TRBD2
v_call: TRBV11-2
j_call: TRBJ2-1
clone_size: NA
cdr3_nt: TGTGCCAGCAGCTTAGTGGTGGGACTAGCCGTTTATGAGCAGTTCTTC
cdr3_aa: CASSLVVGLAVYEQFF

d_call: TRBD2
v_call: TRBV5-4
j_call: TRBJ2-2
clone_size: NA
cdr3_nt: TGTGCCAGCAGCTTGGCGGGGGGTGGACACCTGACCGGGGAGCTGTTTTTT
cdr3_aa: CASSLAGGGHLTGELFF

d_call: NA
v_call: TRBV11-1
j_call: TRBJ2-2
clone_size: NA
cdr3_nt: TGTGCCAGCAGCTCACTCCGGAACACCGGGGAGCTGTTTTTT
cdr3_aa: CASSSLRNTGELFF

d_call: NA
v_call: TRBV6-5
j_call: TRBJ2-7
clone_size: NA
cdr3_nt: TGTGCCAGCACCAGAGGGACATTCTACGAGCAGTACTTC
cdr3_aa: CASTRGTFYEQYF

d_call: TRBD1
v_call: TRBV4-2
j_call: TRBJ2-2
clone_size: NA
cdr3_nt: TGTGCCAGCAGCCCCCCCGACAGGGTGATCACCGGGGAGCTGTTTTTT
cdr3_aa: CASSPPDRVITGELFF

d_call: NA
v_call: TRBV19
j_call: TRBJ2-3
clone_size: NA
cdr3_nt: TGTGCCAGTAGTGGCAGGGGAATGTCCACAGATACGCAGTATTTT
cdr3_aa: CASSGRGMSTDTQYF

d_call: NA
v_call: TRBV6-5
j_call: TRBJ2-1
clone_size: NA
cdr3_nt: TGTGCCAGCAGTCCCCAGAGACTAGTTTCCGATGAGCAGTTCTTC
cdr3_aa: CASSPQRLVSDEQFF

d_call: NA
v_call: TRBV7-6
j_call: TRBJ2-2
clone_size: once
cdr3_nt: TGTGCCAGCAGCTCCAAACAGGGTGTTACCGGGGAGCTGTTTTTT
cdr3_aa: CASSSKQGVTGELFF

d_call: TRBD1
v_call: TRBV2
j_call: TRBJ1-6
clone_size: NA
cdr3_nt: TGTGCCAGCAGTGATTCCAGGGGGCGCACCTATAATTCACCCCTCCACTTT
cdr3_aa: CASSDSRGRTYNSPLHF

d_call: NA
v_call: TRBV11-2
j_call: TRBJ1-2
clone_size: once
cdr3_nt: TGTGCCAGCAGCTTAAAACAGGGTTTTAACTATGGCTACACCTTC
cdr3_aa: CASSLKQGFNYGYTF

d_call: TRBD1
v_call: TRBV4-1
j_call: TRBJ1-4
clone_size: NA
cdr3_nt: TGCGCCAGCAGCCCTAAACATCCGACGGACAGGAGGGATGAAAAACTGTTTTTT
cdr3_aa: CASSPKHPTDRRDEKLFF

d_call: NA
v_call: TRBV11-2
j_call: TRBJ2-6
clone_size: NA
cdr3_nt: TGTGCCAGCAGCTTAGGGTTGCGCAGGCGAAGCTCTGGGGCCAACGTCCTGACTTTC
cdr3_aa: CASSLGLRRRSSGANVLTF

d_call: NA
v_call: TRBV4-2
j_call: TRBJ2-2
clone_size: few
cdr3_nt: TGTGCCAGCAGCCAAGCGGCAGGGAACACCGGGGAGCTGTTTTTT
cdr3_aa: CASSQAAGNTGELFF

d_call: NA
v_call: TRBV5-5
j_call: TRBJ1-2
clone_size: once
cdr3_nt: TGTGCCAGCAGCTTGGTTGTGGCAGATTCCTATGGCTACACCTTC
cdr3_aa: CASSLVVADSYGYTF

d_call: NA
v_call: TRBV5-4
j_call: TRBJ2-3
clone_size: NA
cdr3_nt: TGTGCCAGCAGCCTCGGGACATCCTCTAGCACAGATACGCAGTATTTT
cdr3_aa: CASSLGTSSSTDTQYF

d_call: NA
v_call: TRBV19
j_call: TRBJ1-5
clone_size: NA
cdr3_nt: TGTGCCAGTAGTAACGGAAGGGGTCAGCCCCAGCATTTT
cdr3_aa: CASSNGRGQPQHF